Listed here is a single T cell receptor (beta chain). What it binds is unknown. The data stem from a study of vaccination effects on CD4 cells after COVID-19. Study details: A median of 72 days separated the second dose and sampling.

Study results and caveats: Healthy vaccinees showed cross-reactivity with common cold coronaviruses in only 1 of 255 vaccine-induced clones.

CDR1 is SGHAT, CDR2 FQNNGV, per germline. Trimming removed 0 bases at V and 11 bases at J, with 20 bases between. CDR3 length: 16 amino acids. Expansion of antigen-specific CD4+ T cells with viral peptide pools was carried out by the ViraFEST assay before sequencing. Following 10 days of culture, CD4+ T cells were isolated. Every participant took two doses of the BNT162b2 or mRNA-1273 vaccine. With about 9.8 ug/ml peptides and about 9.5 IU/ml IL-2, a few million PBMC per well were cultured. Assay: immunoSEQ multiplex PCR; the TCRdb copy retains only in-frame clones and omits some. The sample has approximately 31,000 clones, 72% seen once.

The sequence was obtained from a human donor who received a COVID-19 vaccine. Specimen: CD4+ T cells from PBMCs cultured with HCoV-229E spike peptides, collected after COVID-19 vaccination. The chain carries TRBV11-2 and TRBJ1-3; no clear D. CDR3 sequence reads: CASSLDSRPGLSAIYF. The CDR3 coding sequence is TGTGCCAGCAGCTTAGATTCGCGCCCAGGCCTCAGCGCCATATATTTT.